One sample yielded the 29 T cell receptor beta chains listed below, sequenced in a study of blood T cell repertoires in COVID-19. Sequencing used immunoSEQ multiplex PCR; TCRdb keeps in-frame clones, though not all of them. The sample includes around 270,000 clones, around 85% of them seen just once. What was sequenced was peripheral blood. The origin of the receptors is a human donor with COVID-19, enrolled during active disease. The donor label of this sample is uncertain.

The chain is built from TRBV19 and TRBJ1-2; D ambiguous. Germline CDR1 LNHDA, CDR2 SQIVND (reference sequence). The CDR3 runs 14 residues. Trimming removed 5 bases from V and 7 bases from J, with 17 bases in between. CDR3 DNA: TGTGCCAGTAGTGAACCGGTGTTATCCGGTGGCTACACCTTC. This codes for CASSEPVLSGGYTF.

The rearrangement uses TRBV19 and TRBJ1-4, with D possibly being TRBD1 (5 bases). The germline V gene has CDR1 LNHDA and CDR2 SQIVND (reference sequence). This CDR3 comprises 12 residues. The ends were cut back, 6 bases at V and 6 bases at J, with 8 bases in the middle. CDR3 sequence reads: CASSQGYEKLFF. The CDR3 DNA follows: TGTGCCAGTAGCCAGGGTTATGAAAAACTGTTTTTT.

In its sample, this clone was seen once. The gene calls are TRBV7-2 and TRBJ2-7; 7 positions match TRBD2. Trimming removed 1 base from V and 5 bases from J; junction bases left unmatched: 11. The CDR3 has 16 residues. Germline values: CDR1 SGHTA, CDR2 FQGNSA. The CDR3 region has the DNA TGTGCCAGCAGCTTAGGGCCGGGCGGGAGCAACCACGAGCAGTACTTC. This sequence encodes CASSLGPGGSNHEQYF.

This clone was observed a handful of times. The chain joins TRBV28 to TRBJ1-1, with TRBD1 matching over 9 bases. J gave up 6 bases and V 8 bases, and 7 bases lay outside the gene matches. Germline V gives CDR1 MDHEN, CDR2 SYDVKM. The length of the CDR3 is 13 residues. The CDR3 is CASLQGANPEAFF. Here the CDR3 DNA reads TGTGCCAGCCTACAGGGGGCGAATCCTGAAGCTTTCTTT.

The gene calls are TRBV7-2 and TRBJ2-3, with 7 positions matching TRBD2. This CDR3 is built from 15 residues. CDR1 SGHTA and CDR2 FQGNSA come from the germline V gene. The V segment lost 1 base and the J segment 4 bases; nucleotides outside the gene matches: 5. The CDR3 sequence is CASSLVAGVADTQYF. The CDR3 region has the DNA TGTGCCAGCAGCTTAGTCGCGGGAGTGGCAGATACGCAGTATTTT.

This clone was picked up one time. This chain links TRBV11-2 with TRBJ2-1; 10 bases are shared with TRBD1. This CDR3 comprises 15 residues. V lost 6 bases and J lost 4; bases outside the gene matches: 6. Germline-derived CDR1 and CDR2 are SGHAT and FQNNGV. This CDR3 reads CASRVRQGAYNEQFF. The CDR3 bases are TGTGCCAGCAGGGTACGACAGGGGGCATACAATGAGCAGTTCTTC. Variable domain in full (rest from reference TRBV11-2 and TRBJ2-1): EAGVAQSPRYKIIEKRQSVAFWCNPISGHATLYWYQQILGQGPKLLIQFQNNGVVDDSQLPKDRFSAERLKGVDSTLKIQPAKLEDSAVYLCASRVRQGAYNEQFFGPGTRLTVL.

V and J are TRBV4-3 and TRBJ2-4; perhaps TRBD2 as D (6 bases). Per germline, CDR1 LGHNA and CDR2 YSLEER. V was cut by 4 bases and J by 1 base, with 11 bases left in between. CDR3 size: 15 residues. CDR3 sequence: CASSRGRGAKNIQYF. The CDR3 region has the DNA TGCGCCAGCAGCCGTGGGCGGGGCGCCAAAAACATTCAGTACTTC.

The rearrangement links TRBV5-4 to TRBJ2-7, with a weak D call TRBD1 (6 bases). Between the trimmed V and J ends, which lost 7 bases and 2 bases, there was a span of 13 bases. The germline V gene has CDR1 SGHNT and CDR2 YYREEE (reference sequence). CDR3 length: 13 residues. CDR3 nucleotides: TGTGCCAGCGCGCCGGGACAAACCTACGAGCAGTACTTC. Amino acid sequence: CASAPGQTYEQYF.

The chain carries TRBV6-5 and TRBJ1-1; TRBD1 is a possible D gene (5 bases). This CDR3 spans 14 amino acids. Trimming stripped 4 bases from V and 1 base from J, with 10 bases between. Germline V gene lookup returns CDR1 MNHEY and CDR2 SVGAGI. The DNA for the CDR3 is TGTGCCAGCAGTTTTAGTCAGGGGAACACTGAAGCTTTCTTT. Amino acids: CASSFSQGNTEAFF.

The J gene is TRBJ1-6, the V gene TRBV27; possible D gene TRBD1, 5 bases. The CDR3 extends over 16 amino acids. V shed 6 bases and J shed 10 bases, with 22 bases lying between them. CDR1 and CDR2 (germline): MNHEY, SMNVEV (reference sequence). The DNA of the CDR3 is TGTGCCAGCAGACCCATTATGAGGGAGGGGCAATCACCCCTCCACTTT. Amino acid sequence: CASRPIMREGQSPLHF.

The chain joins TRBV3-1 (or the pseudogene TRBV3-2) to TRBJ1-3; TRBD1 aligns across 7 bases. This CDR3 contains 15 residues. V shed 4 bases, J shed 7 bases, and the junction held 10 bases outside the gene matches. Germline-derived CDR1 and CDR2 are LGHDT and YNNKEL (reference sequence). Written as DNA, the CDR3 is TGTGCCAGCAGCCGATCGACAGGGCTTAGGAACACCATATATTTT. Residues: CASSRSTGLRNTIYF.

The chain employs TRBV12-5 and TRBJ2-2, with TRBD2 identical over 15 bases. Germline loops: CDR1 LGHNT, CDR2 FRNRAP. The V gene end was trimmed by 4 bases and the J gene end by 6 bases; junction bases not matched to a gene: 12. This CDR3 comprises 19 residues. This CDR3 is CASGSPSGLAGGPAGELFF. CDR3 sequence (DNA): TGTGCTAGTGGTTCCCCATCCGGACTAGCGGGAGGGCCGGCCGGGGAGCTGTTTTTT.

The rearrangement uses TRBV9 and TRBJ1-3; 7 bases match TRBD1. Germline values: CDR1 SGDLS, CDR2 YYNGEE. With 0 bases clipped from V and 2 bases from J, the junction kept 5 bases outside the gene matches. The CDR3 loop spans 16 amino acids. The DNA of the CDR3 is TGTGCCAGCAGCGTAGCCGCTCAGGGGGCTGGAAACACCATATATTTT. It specifies CASSVAAQGAGNTIYF.

This clone has just one count. The V gene is TRBV7-9, the J gene TRBJ2-7; TRBD1 might be the D (5 bases). This CDR3 is 15 amino acids long. The V end lost 4 bases, the J end lost 3 bases, and 16 bases lay between the germline ends. CDR1 is SEHNR, CDR2 FQNEAQ, per germline (reference sequence). CDR3 sequence reads: CASSSTGSWIYEQYF. The CDR3 nucleotides read TGTGCCAGCAGCTCCACAGGCTCCTGGATCTACGAGCAGTACTTC.

This chain uses TRBV15 with TRBJ2-2; 11 bases are a match to TRBD2. Per germline, CDR1 LNHNV and CDR2 YYDKDF (reference sequence). There are 15 residues in the CDR3. V was clipped by 0 bases and J by 10 bases; unmatched bases: 4. CDR3 amino acids: CATSRETSGKMELFF. The CDR3 region has the DNA TGTGCCACCAGCAGAGAGACTAGCGGGAAAATGGAGCTGTTTTTT. Full variable domain (rest looked up from reference TRBV15 and TRBJ2-2): DAMVIQNPRYQVTQFGKPVTLSCSQTLNHNVMYWYQQKSSQAPKLLFHYYDKDFNNEADTPDNFQSRRPNTSFCFLDIRSPGLGDTAMYLCATSRETSGKMELFFGEGSRLTVL.

This chain joins TRBV7-3 and TRBJ2-4, with D hard to call. This CDR3 has 18 amino acids. Germline values: CDR1 SGHTA, CDR2 FQGTGA. V was cut by 0 bases and J by 0 bases, with 15 bases left in between. The CDR3 loop is CASSLTPPSPLAKNIQYF. The CDR3, as DNA: TGTGCCAGCAGCTTAACACCCCCCTCACCACTAGCCAAAAACATTCAGTACTTC.

This clone has a handful of counts. The chain combines TRBV20-1 with TRBJ1-2; 8 bases are shared with TRBD1. This CDR3 is 17 amino acids long. V gave up 3 bases and J gave up 1 base; unmatched junction bases: 13. Germline CDR1 is DFQATT and CDR2 is SNEGSKA (reference sequence). The CDR3 bases are TGCAGTGCTAGTAACGCCTGGACAGGGCAAAATAACTATGGCTACACCTTC. Protein product: CSASNAWTGQNNYGYTF.

This clone was detected only once. J is TRBJ2-3 and V is TRBV9; D is possibly TRBD2 (5 bases). Per the germline V gene, CDR1 is SGDLS and CDR2 is YYNGEE. Trimming cost V 4 bases and J 2 bases, with 14 bases left between them. CDR3 length: 15 amino acids. CDR3 in DNA: TGTGCCAGCAGCCCCCAGCGGAGCCTCACAGATACGCAGTATTTT. The encoded protein is CASSPQRSLTDTQYF.

This sequence joins TRBV7-3 and TRBJ2-3, with a weak D call TRBD1 (5 bases). CDR1 SGHTA and CDR2 FQGTGA come from the germline V gene. The CDR3 has 13 amino acids. The V end was cut by 4 bases, the J end by 4 bases, with 9 bases between. CDR3 nucleotides: TGTGCCAGCAGCTCCTTGGGGCCAGATACGCAGTATTTT. It is translated as CASSSLGPDTQYF.

The CDR3 spells CASSLHLALSYEQYF. In nucleotides, the CDR3 is TGCGCCAGCAGCCTTCACCTAGCGCTCTCCTACGAGCAGTACTTC. The chain combines TRBV5-1 with TRBJ2-7; a weak D match, TRBD2 (6 bases). Germline values: CDR1 SGHRS, CDR2 YFSETQ. V lost 4 bases and J lost 0, with 14 bases in between. The CDR3 runs 15 residues.

The chain recombines TRBV19 with TRBJ1-1; a weak D match, TRBD1 (6 bases). V dropped 5 bases and J dropped 3 bases, with 10 bases sitting between them. This CDR3 is built from 13 residues. From germline, CDR1 is LNHDA and CDR2 SQIVND (reference sequence). The CDR3 region has the DNA TGTGCCAGTAGTCCCCGGACAGACACTGAAGCTTTCTTT. It codes for CASSPRTDTEAFF.

This chain uses TRBV12-3 or TRBV12-4 with TRBJ2-1; 7 bases are a match to TRBD1. Trimming at V came to 2 bases and at J to 9 bases, leaving 4 bases not matched to a gene. The CDR3 contains 13 residues. CDR3 nucleotide sequence: TGTGCCAGCAGTTTACCAGGGGGTGGTGAGCAGTTCTTC. Its translation: CASSLPGGGEQFF.

The chain joins TRBV7-2 to TRBJ2-1, with 7 bases that match TRBD2. Germline loops: CDR1 SGHTA, CDR2 FQGNSA. Trimming at V came to 2 bases and at J to 10 bases, leaving 2 bases not matched to a gene. The CDR3 consists of 12 residues. CDR3 sequence: CASSLILAEQFF. The CDR3 nucleotides are TGTGCCAGCAGCTTAATACTAGCGGAGCAGTTCTTC.

The genes are TRBV5-4 and TRBJ2-7; 15 nucleotides match TRBD2. Looked up from germline, CDR1 is SGHNT and CDR2 is YYREEE (reference sequence). The CDR3 extends over 17 amino acids. Germline trimming cut 3 bases from V and 2 bases from J; bases unmatched to any gene: 6. CDR3 sequence reads: CASSWGTSGRMPYEQYF. CDR3 coding DNA: TGTGCCAGCAGCTGGGGGACTAGCGGGAGGATGCCCTACGAGCAGTACTTC.

This chain uses TRBV5-8 with TRBJ1-5; TRBD1 matches at 8 bases. Germline CDR1 is SGHTS and CDR2 is YDEGEE. The CDR3 totals 16 residues. Trimming cost V 3 bases and J 0 bases; bases outside gene matches: 5. The CDR3 nucleotides are TGTGCCAGCAGCTCCAGGGGGCGGAATAGCAATCAGCCCCAGCATTTT. It translates to CASSSRGRNSNQPQHF.

This clone has a handful of counts. The CDR3 nucleotides read TGTGCCAGCAGTCGGTACCAGGGGGTGGAGGGCTACACCTTC. The encoded protein is CASSRYQGVEGYTF. This chain uses TRBV27 with TRBJ1-2, with 7 bases identical to TRBD1. V shed 5 bases and J 8 bases; nucleotides not matched to a gene: 11. The germline V gene has CDR1 MNHEY and CDR2 SMNVEV (reference sequence). There are 14 residues in the CDR3.

This chain links TRBV5-1 with TRBJ2-1, with no clear D. Germline-derived CDR1 and CDR2 are SGHRS and YFSETQ. The CDR3 contains 14 residues. The V end lost 0 bases, the J end lost 4 bases, and 8 bases lay between the germline ends. The chain's CDR3 is CASSLGQEYNEQFF. The CDR3 nucleotides are TGCGCCAGCAGCTTGGGACAAGAATACAATGAGCAGTTCTTC.

This chain joins TRBV5-1 and TRBJ1-6; D ambiguous. V was trimmed by 0 bases and J by 8 bases, leaving 9 bases between them. The CDR3 runs 14 residues. Germline V lookup: CDR1 SGHRS, CDR2 YFSETQ. The CDR3 loop reads CASSLVNRDSPLHF. For the CDR3, the DNA is TGCGCCAGCAGCTTGGTTAATCGGGATTCACCCCTCCACTTT.

J is TRBJ1-4 and V is TRBV28, with TRBD1 matching over 8 bases. V trimming: 2 bases; J trimming: 5 bases; junction bases outside the gene matches: 4. Germline CDR1 is MDHEN and CDR2 is SYDVKM. The CDR3 contains 15 residues. The CDR3 here is CASSLRTGRNEKLFF. The CDR3 coding sequence is TGTGCCAGCAGTTTACGGACAGGGAGGAATGAAAAACTGTTTTTT.